This T cell receptor beta chain was identified during a study of post-analysis software for immune sequencing data. The study's findings and limits: The study found TRBV5-6, TRBV5-1 and TRBV20-1 among 4 or 5 TRBV segments more frequent in patients than controls.

Concerning this clonotype: The antigen remains unidentified.

Tagging with unique molecular identifiers was a feature of the TCR beta cDNA libraries. TCRdb reprocessed the PCR reads with MiXCR, giving one entry per CDR3 protein. The sample contains 400,000 to 500,000 distinct CDR3 sequences, about 39% of which appear only once. The CDR3 sequence is 19 residues long. Per germline, CDR1 LGHNT and CDR2 FRNRAP. With V trimmed by 0 bases and J by 4 bases, 14 bases remained unmatched. The receptor's source is a girl aged 2 to 9 with multiple sclerosis. The V and J genes are TRBV12-5 and TRBJ1-2, with 10 bases lining up with TRBD1. The sequencing input was blood. CDR3: CASGLVTGTGVPPRYGYTF. In nucleotides, the CDR3 is TGTGCTAGTGGTTTGGTTACGGGGACAGGGGTCCCGCCCCGCTATGGCTACACCTTC.